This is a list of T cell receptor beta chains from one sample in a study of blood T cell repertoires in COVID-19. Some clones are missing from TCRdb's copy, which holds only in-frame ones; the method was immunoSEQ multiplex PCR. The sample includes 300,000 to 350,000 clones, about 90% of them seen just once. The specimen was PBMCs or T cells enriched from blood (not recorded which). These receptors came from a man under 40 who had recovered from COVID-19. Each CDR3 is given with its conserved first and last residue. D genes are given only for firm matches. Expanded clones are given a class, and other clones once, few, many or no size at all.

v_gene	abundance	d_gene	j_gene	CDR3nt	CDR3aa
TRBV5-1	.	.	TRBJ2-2	TGCGCCAGCAGCTTGGAAGTCAGGGGTGCCACCGGGGAGCTGTTTTTT	CASSLEVRGATGELFF
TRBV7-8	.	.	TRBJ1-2	TGTGCCAGCAGCTTACTGTCCGGGGTCCCCAACTATGGCTACACCTTC	CASSLLSGVPNYGYTF
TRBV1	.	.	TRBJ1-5	TGCACCAGCAGCCAAGATAGGGAGGGGACTAGTAATCAGCCCCAGCATTTT	CTSSQDREGTSNQPQHF
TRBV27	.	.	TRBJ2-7	TGTGCCAGCGGGGACATCTTCGAGCAGTACTTC	CASGDIFEQYF
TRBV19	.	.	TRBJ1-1	TGTGCCAGTTCAAACAGGGTTGGGAACACTGAAGCTTTCTTT	CASSNRVGNTEAFF
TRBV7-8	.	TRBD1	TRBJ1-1	TGTGCCAGCAGCCCCGGGACAGAAGGGGTGAACACTGAAGCTTTCTTT	CASSPGTEGVNTEAFF
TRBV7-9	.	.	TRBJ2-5	TGTGCCAGCAGCTTGAGGCGGTACGAAGAGACCCAGTACTTC	CASSLRRYEETQYF
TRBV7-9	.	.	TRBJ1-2	TGTGCCAGCAGCTTAGGTTCGGCGGGGGCCCATGGCTACACCTTC	CASSLGSAGAHGYTF
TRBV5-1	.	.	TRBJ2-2	TGCGCCAGCAGCCCGACTCCTCGGGGGACCGGGGAGCTGTTTTTT	CASSPTPRGTGELFF
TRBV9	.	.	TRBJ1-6	TGTGCCAGCAGCCCTGGCGGGTATTCACCCCTCCACTTT	CASSPGGYSPLHF
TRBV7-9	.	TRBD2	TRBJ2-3	TGTGCCAGCAGCAATAGCGGGGGGGCCCCAGATACGCAGTATTTT	CASSNSGGAPDTQYF
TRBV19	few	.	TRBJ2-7	TGTGCCAGTAGATCTTTCTCCGGGACACCCACCGGGGTACCTCCCTACGAGCAGTACTTC	CASRSFSGTPTGVPPYEQYF
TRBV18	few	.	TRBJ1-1	TGTGCCAGCTCACCCGTGAAACAAAACATGAACACTGAAGCTTTCTTT	CASSPVKQNMNTEAFF
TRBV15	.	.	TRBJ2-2	TGTGCCACCAGCAGAGATCTGGGGGCCACCGGGGAGCTGTTTTTT	CATSRDLGATGELFF
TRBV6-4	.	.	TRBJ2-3	TGTGCCAGCAGGGGGCTGGACACAGATACGCAGTATTTT	CASRGLDTDTQYF
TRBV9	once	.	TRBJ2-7	TGTGCCAGCAGCGTAGCATTTGGGAGCTCCTACGAGCAGTACTTC	CASSVAFGSSYEQYF
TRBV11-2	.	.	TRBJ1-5	TGTGCCAGCAGCACAACCCAGTCGGGAAATCAGCCCCAGCATTTT	CASSTTQSGNQPQHF
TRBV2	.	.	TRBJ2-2	TGTGCCAGCAGTGAAGAAACTCCGGGGGAGCTGTTTTTT	CASSEETPGELFF
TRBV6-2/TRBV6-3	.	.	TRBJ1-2	TGTGCCAGCAGTTACACAGGCCCGGAATACACCTTC	CASSYTGPEYTF
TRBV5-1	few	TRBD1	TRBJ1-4	TGCGCCAGCAGCGGCCAGGGACAGGGCAGTAATGAAAAACTGTTTTTT	CASSGQGQGSNEKLFF
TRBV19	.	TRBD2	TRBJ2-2	TGTGCCAGTACCCATAGGCGCCTAGCGGGGAACACCGGGGAGCTGTTTTTT	CASTHRRLAGNTGELFF
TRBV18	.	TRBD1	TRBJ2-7	TGTGCCAGCTCACCTATGGACAGGGTCCCGTACGAGCAGTACTTC	CASSPMDRVPYEQYF
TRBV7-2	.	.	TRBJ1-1	TGTGCCAGCAGCTTAGGGACAATGACTGAAGCTTTCTTT	CASSLGTMTEAFF
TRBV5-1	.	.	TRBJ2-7	TGCGCCAGCAGCTTGAGCGCCGGGTCTCGGGAGCAGTACTTC	CASSLSAGSREQYF
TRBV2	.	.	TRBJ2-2	TGTGCCAGCAGTGGTGCCAGCGACACCGGGGAGCTGTTTTTT	CASSGASDTGELFF
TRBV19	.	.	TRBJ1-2	TGTGCCACCGCCGTTCAACCATGGGCTGGCTACACCTTC	CATAVQPWAGYTF
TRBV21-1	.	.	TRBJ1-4	TGTGCCAGCAGCAAGCCCTGTGCCCGGGACAGGAATGAAAAACTGTTTTTT	CASSKPCARDRNEKLFF
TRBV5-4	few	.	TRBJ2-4	TGTGCCAGCAGCTTCCCGGGCTCTAAGGAGGGCATTCAGTACTTC	CASSFPGSKEGIQYF
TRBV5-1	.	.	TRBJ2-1	TGCGCCAGCAGCTTGGAGTGGGGGGGCAGGAATGAGCAGTTCTTC	CASSLEWGGRNEQFF
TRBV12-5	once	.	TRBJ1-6	TGTGCTAGTGGTTTGGTCCCCACATCGGCAGGGTCACCCCTCCACTTT	CASGLVPTSAGSPLHF
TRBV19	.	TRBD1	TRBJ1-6	TGTGCCAGTAGTACTGGCAGGGGGCAATATAATTCACCCCTCCACTTT	CASSTGRGQYNSPLHF
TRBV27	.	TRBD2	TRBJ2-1	TGTGCCAGCAGTCCCACGCGGGGGGCAACTTACCTCGACAATGAGCAGTTCTTC	CASSPTRGATYLDNEQFF
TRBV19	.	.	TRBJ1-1	TGTGCCAGTAGTCTTTGGGGGGACGCTGAAGCTTTCTTT	CASSLWGDAEAFF
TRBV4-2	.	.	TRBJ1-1	TGTGCCAGCAGCCACCCGGACAGAGGGGACAAAGCTTTCTTT	CASSHPDRGDKAFF
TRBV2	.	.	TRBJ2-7	TGTGCCAGCAGAGACAGTACCACCTCCTACGAGCAGTACTTC	CASRDSTTSYEQYF
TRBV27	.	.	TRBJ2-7	TGTGCCAGCAGATCGGTCCCGTCGGGCGAGCAGTACTTC	CASRSVPSGEQYF
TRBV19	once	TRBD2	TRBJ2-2	TGTGCCAGTATCCCCCGTAGCGGGGGGAACACCGGGGAGCTGTTTTTT	CASIPRSGGNTGELFF
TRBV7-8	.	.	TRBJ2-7	TGTGCCAGCAGCTTAGGAGGACAAAGTCCAACCTACGAGCAGTACTTC	CASSLGGQSPTYEQYF
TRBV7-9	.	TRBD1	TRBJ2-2	TGTGCCAGCAGCCAGCGACAGGGGAACACCGGGGAGCTGTTTTTT	CASSQRQGNTGELFF
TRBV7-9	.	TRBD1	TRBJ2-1	TGTGCCAGCAGCTCGGACAGGGGGTACAATGAGCAGTTCTTC	CASSSDRGYNEQFF
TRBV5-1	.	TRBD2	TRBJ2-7	TGCGCCAGCAGCTTGGCTGGGGGGGGGTACGAGCAGTACTTC	CASSLAGGGYEQYF
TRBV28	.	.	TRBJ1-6	TGTGCCAGCAGTACTGCGAATTCACCCCTCCACTTT	CASSTANSPLHF
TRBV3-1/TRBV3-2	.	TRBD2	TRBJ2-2	TGTGCCAGCAGCCCGCCGGGACTAGCGGGGGGTGGCGGGGAGCTGTTTTTT	CASSPPGLAGGGGELFF
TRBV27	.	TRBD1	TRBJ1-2	TGTGCCACCTTACAGAGAGTCTGGGACAGGGATGTAGGCTATGGCTACACCTTC	CATLQRVWDRDVGYGYTF
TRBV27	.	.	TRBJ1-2	TGTGCCAGCAGTTTTAACAGCGGAAACTATGGCTACACCTTC	CASSFNSGNYGYTF
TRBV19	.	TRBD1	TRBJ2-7	TGTGCCAGCCAACAGGGGGAGGTGAACGAGCAGTACTTC	CASQQGEVNEQYF
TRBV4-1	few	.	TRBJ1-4	TGCGCCAGCAGCCCTATTAAAAGAACTCCAAGGGGTTTTGAAAAACTGTTTTTT	CASSPIKRTPRGFEKLFF
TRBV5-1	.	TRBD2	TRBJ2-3	TGCGCCAGCAGCCTAGGACTAGCGGGGGGCCGCACAGATACGCAGTATTTT	CASSLGLAGGRTDTQYF